The TCR beta chain described here comes from a study of blood T cell repertoires in COVID-19. Data came from immunoSEQ multiplex PCR; TCRdb stores just in-frame clones and leaves some out. This sample has about 280,000 clones; less than 95% occur once, and the top ten carry about 3%. Germline V gene lookup returns CDR1 SNHLY and CDR2 FYNNEI. CDR3 length equals 13 residues. Trimming removed 1 base at V and 5 bases at J, with 5 bases between. This TCR was sampled from a middle-aged man who had been exposed to COVID-19. The rearrangement uses TRBV2 and TRBJ1-4, with D unresolved. Sequencing was performed on PBMCs or T cells enriched from blood (not recorded which). In DNA, the CDR3 is TGTGCCAGCAGTGAAGAGCGAAATGAAAAACTGTTTTTT. Protein sequence: CASSEERNEKLFF.